The next 10 T cell receptor beta chains were all read from a single sample in a study of T cell repertoires in cytomegalovirus infection. For these TCRs, the target antigens are not known. TCRdb re-derived calls from the reads in MiXCR, one entry per CDR3 protein. The sample holds hundreds of thousands of distinct CDR3 sequences, around a third seen once. This sample comprised cultured PBMCs, obtained from culture after CMV antigen stimulation. The receptors here all came from a human donor in good health (CMV status not recorded). Some clones in this sample may be carry-over from other donors' samples.

The table lists this clonotype with many counts. The chain recombines TRBV7-2 with TRBJ1-5, with D possibly TRBD1 on 6 matching bases. The V and J ends lost 3 bases and 4 bases respectively, with 10 bases between them. Germline V lookup: CDR1 SGHTA, CDR2 FQGNSA. The CDR3 contains 14 residues. CDR3 sequence reads: CASSFGTINQPQHF. CDR3 bases: TGTGCCAGCAGCTTCGGGACAATAAATCAGCCCCAGCATTTT.

This chain uses TRBV12-3 or TRBV12-4 with TRBJ1-1; D might be TRBD1 (6 bases). The V gene lost 6 bases and the J gene lost 2 bases, with 22 bases spanning the gap. The CDR3 runs 17 residues. This CDR3 reads CASRGHMTLTFNTEAFF. The CDR3 DNA reads TGTGCCAGCAGGGGACATATGACCCTAACCTTCAACACTGAAGCTTTCTTT.

This clonotype turned up a few times. V is TRBV7-9 and J is TRBJ2-3; D uncertain. The CDR3 totals 15 residues. Germline lookup yields CDR1 SEHNR and CDR2 FQNEAQ (reference sequence). The germline V and J ends were trimmed by 5 bases and 2 bases, with 14 bases remaining between them. The CDR3 is CASSAIKDHTDTQYF. CDR3 nucleotide sequence: TGTGCCAGCAGCGCGATCAAAGACCACACAGATACGCAGTATTTT. The complete variable domain, with remaining parts taken from reference TRBV7-9 and TRBJ2-3, reads DTGVSQNPRHKITKRGQNVTFRCDPISEHNRLYWYRQTLGQGPEFLTYFQNEAQLEKSRLLSDRFSAERPKGSFSTLEIQRTEQGDSAMYLCASSAIKDHTDTQYFGPGTRLTVL.

The chain recombines TRBV24-1 with TRBJ2-7; perhaps TRBD1 as D (7 bases). The germline gives CDR1 KGHDR, CDR2 SFDVKD. This CDR3 spans 15 amino acids. V lost 4 bases, J lost 0 bases, and 12 bases lay in between. CDR3 amino acids: CATSDTQGGSYEQYF. CDR3 DNA: TGTGCCACCAGTGACACCCAGGGGGGCTCCTACGAGCAGTACTTC.

The genes are TRBV20-1 and TRBJ2-1, with D tentatively TRBD2 (5 bases). The germline V gene encodes CDR1 DFQATT and CDR2 SNEGSKA (reference sequence). The CDR3 consists of 13 residues. The V and J ends lost 1 base and 5 bases respectively, with 9 bases between them. The CDR3 DNA is TGCAGTGCTAGAGGGCTAGCAGACAATGAGCAGTTCTTC. Its translation is CSARGLADNEQFF.

The J gene is TRBJ1-4, the V gene TRBV6-8; a weak D match, TRBD1 (6 bases). The CDR3 contains 14 residues. Per the germline V gene, CDR1 is MNHGY and CDR2 is SAAAGT. V lost 2 bases and J 6 bases, leaving 10 bases between the germline ends. Here the CDR3 DNA reads TGTGCCAGCAGTTACGTACAGGGAGATGAAAAACTGTTTTTT. This translates into CASSYVQGDEKLFF.

The chain combines TRBV20-1 with TRBJ1-6, with D tentatively TRBD1 (6 bases). Germline V CDR1 and CDR2: DFQATT, SNEGSKA (reference sequence). There are 15 residues in the CDR3. The germline V and J ends were trimmed by 0 bases and 1 base, with 7 bases remaining between them. CDR3 DNA sequence: TGCAGTGCTAGAGATCAGGGGTCCTATAATTCACCCCTCCACTTT. It encodes CSARDQGSYNSPLHF.

In its sample, this clonotype was seen a few times. This chain links TRBV11-2 with TRBJ2-7; no clear D. The CDR3 runs 17 residues. V was clipped by 4 bases and J by 0 bases, with 19 bases between them. The germline CDR1 and CDR2 sequences are SGHAT and FQNNGV. CDR3: CASSSRRFGPASYEQYF. DNA of the CDR3: TGTGCCAGCAGCTCCCGACGGTTCGGGCCCGCCTCCTACGAGCAGTACTTC.

The rearrangement joins TRBV12-3 or TRBV12-4 to TRBJ2-3; maybe TRBD2 (5 bases). CDR3 size: 14 residues. V lost 5 bases and J 1 base, leaving 10 bases between the germline ends. The CDR3 loop is CASSIGLRTDTQYF. The CDR3, as DNA: TGTGCCAGCAGTATCGGACTGCGCACAGATACGCAGTATTTT.

The chain carries TRBV7-6 and TRBJ2-7; D unresolved. This CDR3 comprises 14 residues. Trimming removed 5 bases from V and 3 bases from J, with 14 bases in between. Looked up from germline, CDR1 is SGHVS and CDR2 is FNYEAQ. The CDR3 is CASSPLTAIYEQYF. The CDR3 DNA is TGTGCCAGCAGCCCCTTGACGGCTATCTACGAGCAGTACTTC.